The 20 T cell receptor beta chains in this list originate from one sample, sequenced in a study of long-term antiretroviral therapy in people with HIV. This was the immunoSEQ v3.0 assay at survey level. Libraries were prepared by immunoSEQ multiplex PCR; TCRdb keeps only in-frame clonotypes and omits some of them. Of 48,000 or so clones listed, around 84% are singletons. The starting material was unsorted PBMCs, obtained 0.8 years after starting antiretroviral therapy. The receptor source for this set is a young woman with HIV.

V gene TRBV6-5 combines with J gene TRBJ2-5; no clear D. Germline V gives CDR1 MNHEY, CDR2 SVGAGI. V was clipped by 10 bases and J by 5 bases, with 17 bases between them. The CDR3 has 13 residues. DNA of the CDR3: TGTGCCACCTGTTGTGGGGTTCGGGAGACCCAGTACTTC. It codes for CATCCGVRETQYF.

The chain employs TRBV5-1 and TRBJ2-1; 13 positions agree with TRBD2. Germline V gives CDR1 SGHRS, CDR2 YFSETQ. The CDR3 extends over 15 amino acids. Trimming took 2 bases from V and 8 from J; bases not matched to a gene: 4. CDR3 amino acids: CASSFSLAGGDEQFF. CDR3 nucleotide sequence: TGCGCCAGCAGCTTTTCACTAGCGGGAGGGGATGAGCAGTTCTTC.

Concerning this clone itself: An end of the junction does not agree with germline; a read error may underlie this. The rearrangement joins TRBV27 to TRBJ2-5; D might be TRBD2 (5 bases). The germline V gene encodes CDR1 MNHEY and CDR2 SMNVEV (reference sequence). CDR3 size: 14 residues. CDR3 coding DNA: TGTGCCAGCGGTTTCCCGGGAATTGGGGAGACCCAGTACTTC. Amino acid sequence: CASGFPGIGETQYF.

This clone was seen just once. The CDR3 sequence is CASSHPNRAGNTIYF. CDR3 nucleotides: TGTGCCAGCAGTCACCCCAACAGGGCTGGAAACACCATATATTTT. The chain is built from TRBV28 and TRBJ1-3; TRBD1 might be the D (6 bases). The germline gives CDR1 MDHEN, CDR2 SYDVKM. CDR3 length: 15 amino acids. The V end lost 5 bases, the J end lost 2 bases, and 13 bases lay between the germline ends.

The gene calls are TRBV20-1 and TRBJ2-7; possibly TRBD2 for D (5 bases). The V end was cut by 5 bases, the J end by 5 bases, with 10 bases between. Germline loops: CDR1 DFQATT, CDR2 SNEGSKA (reference sequence). The CDR3 has 11 amino acids. This chain's CDR3 is CSAPDYHEQYF. In DNA, the CDR3 is TGCAGTGCTCCCGACTACCACGAGCAGTACTTC.

The CDR3 reads CASSLAETREKLFF. The CDR3 DNA is TGTGCCAGCAGCTTAGCCGAGACTAGGGAAAAACTGTTTTTT. The chain combines TRBV28 with TRBJ1-4; D unresolved. The CDR3 has 14 amino acids. Germline CDR1 reads MDHEN; CDR2 reads SYDVKM. Trimming took 6 bases from V and 8 from J, leaving 16 bases between them. Variable domain in full (rest from reference TRBV28 and TRBJ1-4): DVKVTQSSRYLVKRTGEKVFLECVQDMDHENMFWYRQDPGLGLRLIYFSYDVKMKEKGDIPEGYSVSREKKERFSLILESASTNQTSMYLCASSLAETREKLFFGSGTQLSVL.

This clone has a handful of counts. The V call is TRBV18, the J call TRBJ1-5; D is uncertain. The CDR3 is 14 amino acids. Trimming cost V 0 bases and J 5 bases, with 8 bases left between them. Germline-derived CDR1 and CDR2 are KGHSH and LQKENI. The CDR3 protein is CASSPPDGYQPQHF. CDR3 in DNA: TGTGCCAGCTCACCACCCGACGGATATCAGCCCCAGCATTTT.

The chain combines TRBV4-1 with TRBJ2-7; TRBD1 aligns across 8 bases. The V gene's germline CDR1 is MGHRA and CDR2 YSYEKL. The V and J ends lost 3 bases and 2 bases, in that order; junction bases with no gene match: 12. The CDR3 runs 17 residues. The CDR3 sequence is CASSQKIGQGPTYEQYF. For the CDR3, the DNA is TGCGCCAGCAGCCAGAAGATTGGACAGGGACCTACCTACGAGCAGTACTTC.

The chain recombines TRBV4-3 with TRBJ2-7, with 7 bases that match TRBD1. Germline lookup yields CDR1 LGHNA and CDR2 YSLEER. After removal of 0 bases from V and 6 bases from J, the junction contained 8 bases not matched to a gene. The CDR3 sequence is 15 residues long. The CDR3 is CASSQDVATGSEQYF. The DNA of the CDR3 is TGCGCCAGCAGCCAAGATGTAGCGACAGGGTCCGAGCAGTACTTC.

This clone turned up a few times. The genes are TRBV9 and TRBJ1-2; D call uncertain. V was pared by 2 bases and J by 0 bases, with 11 bases between. The CDR3 has 15 amino acids. Germline V CDR1 and CDR2: SGDLS, YYNGEE. The CDR3 protein is CASSVAGISNYGYTF. CDR3 bases: TGTGCCAGCAGCGTCGCCGGGATCTCTAACTATGGCTACACCTTC.

The chain is built from TRBV19 and TRBJ1-2; 8 positions match TRBD1. After removal of 5 bases from V and 0 bases from J, the junction contained 2 bases not matched to a gene. CDR3 length: 14 residues. Germline-derived CDR1 and CDR2 are LNHDA and SQIVND (reference sequence). CDR3: CASSSGGSNYGYTF. The DNA of the CDR3 is TGTGCCAGTAGTTCAGGGGGCTCTAACTATGGCTACACCTTC. Drawing the rest from reference TRBV19 and TRBJ1-2, the complete variable domain is DGGITQSPKYLFRKEGQNVTLSCEQNLNHDAMYWYRQDPGQGLRLIYYSQIVNDFQKGDIAEGYSVSREKKESFPLTVTSAQKNPTAFYLCASSSGGSNYGYTFGSGTRLTVV.

This chain links TRBV11-2 with TRBJ1-2; tentative D call: TRBD1 (5 bases). Trimming removed 5 bases from V and 4 bases from J, with 11 bases in between. The CDR3 consists of 13 residues. Germline values: CDR1 SGHAT, CDR2 FQNNGV. The CDR3 DNA follows: TGTGCCAGCAGCAGGGGAGGGTTCTATGGCTACACCTTC. This translates into CASSRGGFYGYTF.

V gene TRBV7-6 combines with J gene TRBJ2-1, with a possible D match to TRBD1 (7 bases). Trimming took off 8 bases at V and 4 bases at J, with 12 bases between the two ends. The CDR3 covers 13 residues. Germline lookup yields CDR1 SGHVS and CDR2 FNYEAQ. The CDR3 loop reads CASGPGGYNEQFF. The CDR3 coding sequence is TGTGCCAGCGGCCCAGGGGGGTACAATGAGCAGTTCTTC.

J is TRBJ1-3 and V is TRBV28; D is possibly TRBD1 (6 bases). Germline values: CDR1 MDHEN, CDR2 SYDVKM. V shed 2 bases and J shed 7 bases, with 6 bases lying between them. CDR3 length: 12 residues. As DNA, the CDR3 is TGTGCCAGCAGTTTAAGGGGGAACACCATATATTTT. This translates into CASSLRGNTIYF. Supplemented by reference TRBV28 and TRBJ1-3, the full variable domain reads DVKVTQSSRYLVKRTGEKVFLECVQDMDHENMFWYRQDPGLGLRLIYFSYDVKMKEKGDIPEGYSVSREKKERFSLILESASTNQTSMYLCASSLRGNTIYFGEGSWLTVV.

This chain links TRBV19 with TRBJ2-3; TRBD1 aligns across 7 bases. V shed 5 bases and J 1 base; nucleotides not matched to a gene: 9. The V gene's germline CDR1 is LNHDA and CDR2 SQIVND (reference sequence). The CDR3 is 16 residues long. The CDR3 protein is CASSPQDRFGTDTQYF. DNA of the CDR3: TGTGCCAGTAGTCCCCAGGACAGGTTCGGCACAGATACGCAGTATTTT.

The J gene is TRBJ2-3, the V gene TRBV4-3; 12 nucleotides align to TRBD2. This CDR3 is built from 18 residues. V gave up 0 bases and J gave up 4 bases; unmatched junction bases: 8. Germline CDR1 is LGHNA and CDR2 is YSLEER. DNA of the CDR3: TGCGCCAGCAGCCAAGATCTAGCGGGAGGGCTATTAGCAGATACGCAGTATTTT. It translates to CASSQDLAGGLLADTQYF.

The chain's CDR3 is CASSGRAFDTGELFF. CDR3 DNA: TGTGCCAGCTCAGGGCGAGCATTCGACACCGGGGAGCTGTTTTTT. The chain is built from TRBV18 and TRBJ2-2, with D hard to call. The V and J ends lost 5 bases and 3 bases respectively, with 13 bases between them. Germline V gene sequence: CDR1 KGHSH, CDR2 LQKENI. CDR3 length: 15 amino acids.

This clone is a singleton in its sample. V and J are TRBV28 and TRBJ1-2; weak D call: TRBD1 (5 bases). CDR3 size: 13 residues. Germline values: CDR1 MDHEN, CDR2 SYDVKM. Trimming shortened V by 6 bases and J by 5 bases, and 13 bases separated the two germline ends. CDR3 coding DNA: TGTGCCAGCAGAGGGGCAGGTGAATATGGCTACACCTTC. Protein: CASRGAGEYGYTF.

This clone occurred a few times. This chain links TRBV6-5 with TRBJ1-1; D is uncertain. CDR1 MNHEY and CDR2 SVGAGI come from the germline V gene. Trimming left V 5 bases short and J 5 bases short, with 9 bases between. CDR3 size: 12 residues. The CDR3 reads CASSPVGTEAFF. Written as DNA, the CDR3 is TGTGCCAGCAGTCCAGTTGGGACTGAAGCTTTCTTT.

Here the CDR3 reads CASSPNPKTYEQYF. The CDR3 DNA reads TGTGCCAGCAGCCCCAATCCCAAGACCTACGAGCAGTACTTC. This chain joins TRBV28 and TRBJ2-7; no clear D gene. The CDR3 has 14 residues. Germline V gene sequence: CDR1 MDHEN, CDR2 SYDVKM. V was pared by 6 bases and J by 2 bases, with 14 bases between.